The 18 T cell receptor beta chains in this list originate from one sample, sequenced in a study of blood T cell repertoires in COVID-19. Repertoires were generated with immunoSEQ multiplex PCR, while TCRdb's copy carries only in-frame clones and drops some. The sample contains 200,000 to 300,000 clones, roughly nine tenths of which appear only once. Material: PBMCs or T cells enriched from blood (not recorded which). Every receptor here comes from a woman aged 18-30 years who had recovered from COVID-19.

This chain connects TRBV19 to TRBJ1-2; D gene unclear. The length of the CDR3 is 12 residues. The V and J ends lost 3 bases and 7 bases respectively, with 9 bases between them. Germline CDR1 and CDR2: LNHDA and SQIVND (reference sequence). This CDR3 is CASSIRAGGYTF. The CDR3 nucleotides are TGTGCCAGTAGTATCCGGGCGGGTGGCTACACCTTC.

The genes are TRBV24-1 and TRBJ1-2; 7 bases map to TRBD1. J gave up 4 bases and V 3 bases, and 4 bases lay outside the gene matches. This CDR3 contains 14 residues. Germline V gives CDR1 KGHDR, CDR2 SFDVKD. The CDR3 is CATSDPGTAYGYTF. In DNA, the CDR3 is TGTGCCACCAGTGATCCCGGGACAGCCTATGGCTACACCTTC.

This clone occurred a few times. The chain is built from TRBV23-1 and TRBJ1-2; a weak D match, TRBD1 (6 bases). TRBV23-1 is known as an ORF, though its function is uncertain. Trimming removed 4 bases at V and 7 bases at J, with 19 bases between. The CDR3 loop spans 15 amino acids. The CDR3 sequence: CASSRYRVSCFGYTF. The CDR3 DNA follows: TGCGCCAGCAGTCGTTACAGGGTTTCATGTTTTGGCTACACCTTC.

The chain combines TRBV10-3 with TRBJ1-4; D perhaps matches TRBD1 (5 bases). This CDR3 region has 13 residues. Germline V gene lookup returns CDR1 ENHRY and CDR2 SYGVKD. Between the trimmed V and J ends, which lost 8 bases and 5 bases, there was a span of 12 bases. The CDR3 DNA sequence: TGTGCCATCGGGACTCAATTGAATGAAAAACTGTTTTTT. Its protein is CAIGTQLNEKLFF.

The chain links TRBV28 to TRBJ1-2, with D possibly matching TRBD1 (5 bases). The V end was cut by 5 bases, the J end by 3 bases, with 13 bases between. CDR3 length equals 14 residues. Germline assignment: CDR1 MDHEN and CDR2 SYDVKM. CDR3 sequence: CASSGDRGYYGYTF. DNA for the CDR3: TGTGCCAGCAGTGGGGATCGGGGGTACTATGGCTACACCTTC.

This rearrangement joins TRBV6-5 to TRBJ1-1; tentatively, D is TRBD1 (6 bases). The ends were cut back, 10 bases at V and 1 base at J, with 19 bases in the middle. Per germline, CDR1 MNHEY and CDR2 SVGAGI. The CDR3 contains 15 residues. The CDR3 loop reads CATGAVGGGNTEAFF. The CDR3 DNA sequence: TGTGCCACCGGCGCCGTAGGGGGGGGGAACACTGAAGCTTTCTTT.

This chain joins TRBV6-5 and TRBJ1-5, with 8 positions matching TRBD1. This CDR3 has 15 amino acids. The V segment lost 6 bases and the J segment 2 bases; nucleotides outside the gene matches: 6. Germline values: CDR1 MNHEY, CDR2 SVGAGI. The CDR3 region is CASSHDRGRNQPQHF. In DNA form, the CDR3 reads TGTGCCAGCAGCCATGACAGGGGACGCAATCAGCCCCAGCATTTT.

This chain connects TRBV5-1 to TRBJ2-3, with D possibly matching TRBD2 (5 bases). The CDR3 length is 14 residues. Between the trimmed V and J ends, which lost 0 bases and 2 bases, there was a span of 7 bases. Germline V gene lookup returns CDR1 SGHRS and CDR2 YFSETQ. The CDR3 region is CASSLAADTDTQYF. In DNA, the CDR3 is TGCGCCAGCAGCTTGGCAGCGGACACAGATACGCAGTATTTT.

This chain joins TRBV30 and TRBJ2-2, with TRBD1 as a possible D gene (6 bases). Trimming removed 4 bases at V and 6 bases at J, with 21 bases between. The germline V gene has CDR1 GTSNPN and CDR2 SVGIG (reference sequence). The CDR3 is 16 amino acids. The CDR3 protein is CAWNRPEQGRPGELFF. In nucleotides, the CDR3 is TGTGCCTGGAACCGGCCGGAACAGGGAAGGCCCGGGGAGCTGTTTTTT.

Notes on this clone: A junction boundary mismatches the germline segment, possibly from a read error. The chain has TRBV30 and TRBJ1-6, with D hard to call. This CDR3 is built from 13 residues. The germline V gene encodes CDR1 GTSNPN and CDR2 SVGIG (reference sequence). The CDR3 region has the DNA TGTGCCTGGAGTGTACGCGGGGATTCAGCCCTCCACTTT. Translating it yields CAWSVRGDSALHF. The whole variable domain, filled in from reference TRBV30 and TRBJ1-6, reads SQTIHQWPATLVQPVGSPLSLECTVEGTSNPNLYWYRQAAGRGLQLLFYSVGIGQISSEVPQNLSASRPQDRQFILSSKKLLLSDSGFYLCAWSVRGDSALHFGNGTRLTVT.

This chain connects TRBV6-1 to TRBJ2-7, with D uncertain. Deletions cut 2 bases from V and 3 bases from J, with 14 bases between. The germline gives CDR1 MNHNS, CDR2 SASEGT. The CDR3 runs to 15 residues. CDR3 residues: CASSERVSDYYEQYF. The CDR3 DNA is TGTGCCAGCAGTGAAAGAGTCAGCGATTACTACGAGCAGTACTTC.

The genes are TRBV24-1 and TRBJ1-6; possible D gene TRBD1, 5 bases. The CDR3 is made up of 21 amino acids. V was cut by 0 bases and J by 1 base, with 21 bases left in between. Germline CDR1 KGHDR, CDR2 SFDVKD. The chain's CDR3 is CATSDLLVRLAGPSYNSPLHF. The DNA for the CDR3 is TGTGCCACCAGTGATTTGCTCGTTCGGTTGGCAGGGCCTTCCTATAATTCACCCCTCCACTTT.

The chain combines TRBV13 with TRBJ2-4, with D tentatively TRBD2 (5 bases). Germline CDR1 reads PRHDT; CDR2 reads FYEKMQ (reference sequence). The CDR3 totals 16 residues. Trimming took off 7 bases at V and 1 base at J, with 17 bases between the two ends. The CDR3: CASTPRRNTAKNIQYF. CDR3 coding DNA: TGTGCCAGCACCCCCAGGAGGAATACGGCCAAAAACATTCAGTACTTC.

This chain links TRBV3-1 (or the pseudogene TRBV3-2) with TRBJ2-3, with TRBD2 identical over 10 bases. The CDR3 contains 17 residues. In germline, CDR1 is LGHDT, CDR2 YNNKEL (reference sequence). After removal of 3 bases from V and 5 bases from J, the junction contained 11 bases not matched to a gene. The CDR3 DNA sequence: TGTGCCAGCAGCCAGTACAAAAGCGGGGGGGCCATAGATACGCAGTATTTT. Amino acids: CASSQYKSGGAIDTQYF.

The V and J genes are TRBV6-1 and TRBJ1-4; D is possibly TRBD1 (5 bases). Trimming took off 0 bases at V and 5 bases at J, with 10 bases between the two ends. This CDR3 spans 15 amino acids. Germline values: CDR1 MNHNS, CDR2 SASEGT. CDR3: CASSEATGENEKLFF. In DNA form, the CDR3 reads TGTGCCAGCAGTGAAGCTACAGGAGAAAATGAAAAACTGTTTTTT.

This clone occurred once. The chain couples TRBV18 to TRBJ2-7; TRBD1 matches at 9 bases. The CDR3 sequence is 16 residues long. V dropped 1 base and J dropped 3; count of bases not matched to a gene: 7. Per the germline V gene, CDR1 is KGHSH and CDR2 is LQKENI. The CDR3 spells CASSPLRGTGNYEQYF. Written as DNA, the CDR3 is TGTGCCAGCTCACCACTACGGGGGACAGGGAACTACGAGCAGTACTTC.

The V gene is TRBV7-2, the J gene TRBJ2-3, with TRBD2 matching 9 bases. After removal of 5 bases from V and 0 bases from J, the junction contained 6 bases not matched to a gene. Germline CDR1 is SGHTA and CDR2 is FQGNSA. This CDR3 comprises 16 residues. The CDR3 DNA is TGTGCCAGCAGCAGAACCGGGACTAGCAGCACAGATACGCAGTATTTT. It codes for CASSRTGTSSTDTQYF. Filled out from reference TRBV7-2 and TRBJ2-3, the complete variable domain reads GAGVSQSPSNKVTEKGKDVELRCDPISGHTALYWYRQSLGQGLEFLIYFQGNSAPDKSGLPSDRFSAERTGGSVSTLTIQRTQQEDSAVYLCASSRTGTSSTDTQYFGPGTRLTVL.

The chain is built from TRBV11-3 and TRBJ1-1, with D tentatively TRBD1 (5 bases). V lost 5 bases and J 1 base, leaving 11 bases between the germline ends. The CDR3 runs to 14 residues. CDR1 is SGHNT and CDR2 is YENEEA in the germline V gene. This chain's CDR3 is CASSPSQGNTEAFF. The CDR3 nucleotides are TGTGCCAGCAGCCCCTCCCAGGGGAACACTGAAGCTTTCTTT.